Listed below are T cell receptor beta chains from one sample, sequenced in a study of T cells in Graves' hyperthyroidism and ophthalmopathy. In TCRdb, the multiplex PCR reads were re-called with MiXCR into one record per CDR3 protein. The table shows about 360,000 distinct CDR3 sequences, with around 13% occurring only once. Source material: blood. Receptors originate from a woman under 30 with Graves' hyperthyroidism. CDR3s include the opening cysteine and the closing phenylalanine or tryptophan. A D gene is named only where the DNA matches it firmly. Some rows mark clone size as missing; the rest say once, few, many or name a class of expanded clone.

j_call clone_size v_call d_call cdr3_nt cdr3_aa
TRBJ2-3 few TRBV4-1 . TGCGCCAGCAGCCAGCAACGGGACGGTAACACAGATACGCAGTATTTT CASSQQRDGNTDTQYF
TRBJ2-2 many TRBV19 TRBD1 TGTGCCAGTAGTTTTTACCGGGACAGTATGACCGGGGAGCTGTTTTTT CASSFYRDSMTGELFF
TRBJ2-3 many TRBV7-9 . TGTGCCAGCAGCCCCGGGGGCCACACAGATACGCAGTATTTT CASSPGGHTDTQYF
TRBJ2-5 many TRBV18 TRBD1 TGTGCCAGCTCAACAGGGACAGGGGGTACGGAGACCCAGTACTTC CASSTGTGGTETQYF
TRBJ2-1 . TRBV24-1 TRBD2 TGTGCCACCAGTGATCGGGCTAGCGGGAGAAGCGCCTACAATGAGCAGTTCTTC CATSDRASGRSAYNEQFF
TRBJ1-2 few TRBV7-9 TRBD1 TGTGCCAGCAGCCCCGACCCCGGACAGGGGTACTATGGCTACACCTTC CASSPDPGQGYYGYTF
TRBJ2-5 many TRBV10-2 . TGCGCCACCAAAATTGCGGAGACCCAGTACTTC CATKIAETQYF
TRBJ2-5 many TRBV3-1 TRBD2 TGTGCCAGCAGCCAAGATTTTCCTAGCGGAGTAGAGACCCAGTACTTC CASSQDFPSGVETQYF
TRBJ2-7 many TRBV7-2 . TGTGCCAGCAGCTTAGGACTAGTACTCTACGAGCAGTACTTC CASSLGLVLYEQYF
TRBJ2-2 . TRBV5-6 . TGTGCCAGCAGGCCACAGGGAAATTCGAGGGGCGGGGAGCTGTTTTTT CASRPQGNSRGGELFF
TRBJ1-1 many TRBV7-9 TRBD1 TGTGCCAGCAGCCACACCTACAGGGGGCGCGGGGCTTTCTTT CASSHTYRGRGAFF
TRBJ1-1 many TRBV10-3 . TGTGCCACCGCCGGGGGGCTCGCTGAAGCTTTCTTT CATAGGLAEAFF
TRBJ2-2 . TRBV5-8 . TGTGCCAGCAGCTTTGGACACTCGAACACCGGGGAGCTGTTTTTT CASSFGHSNTGELFF
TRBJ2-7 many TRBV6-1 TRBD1 TGTGCCAGCAGTTCAGGGGACAGGGGTAAGCGGCAGTACTTC CASSSGDRGKRQYF
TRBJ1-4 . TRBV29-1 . TGCAGCGTTGAAGGCACAGGAGGAGGTGAAAAACTGTTTTTT CSVEGTGGGEKLFF
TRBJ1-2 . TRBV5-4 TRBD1 TGTGCCAGCAGCTTGGACAGGGGCCCGTATGGCTACACCTTC CASSLDRGPYGYTF
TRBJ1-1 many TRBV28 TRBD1 TGTGCCAGCAGTTTAACCTCAGGGGGCGTAGGTAGCACTGAAGCTTTCTTT CASSLTSGGVGSTEAFF
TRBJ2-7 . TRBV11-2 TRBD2 TGTGCCAGTAGTATAAGCCCCGGGGGGGCCTACGAGCAGTACTTC CASSISPGGAYEQYF
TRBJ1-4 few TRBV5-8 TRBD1 TGTGCCAGCAGCTTGAGATTGACAGGGGGCGGCGAAAAACTGTTTTTT CASSLRLTGGGEKLFF
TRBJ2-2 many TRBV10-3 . TGTGCCATCAGTGATCCTCGCAGGGGGGACACCGGGGAGCTGTTTTTT CAISDPRRGDTGELFF